The next 9 T cell receptor beta chains were all read from a single sample in a study of cytomegalovirus exposure and HLA in healthy donors. Use of 60 Vbeta and 13 Jbeta primers characterized the PCR. Profiled with immunoSEQ multiplex PCR; TCRdb holds only in-frame clones, not every one. This listing includes approximately 40,000 clones. What was sequenced was PBMCs. The receptors originated from a human donor in good health.

The V call is TRBV5-1, the J call TRBJ2-3; 8 nucleotides agree with TRBD2. Germline V gene data show CDR1 as SGHRS and CDR2 as YFSETQ. The trim removed 5 bases at V and 6 bases at J, leaving 11 bases unmatched. The CDR3 contains 15 residues. CDR3 DNA sequence: TGCGCCAGCAGTTCTATAGCGGGAACGGGGGATACGCAGTATTTT. Encoded protein: CASSSIAGTGDTQYF. Based on the CDR3 plus reference TRBV5-1 and TRBJ2-3, the full variable domain is KAGVTQTPRYLIKTRGQQVTLSCSPISGHRSVSWYQQTPGQGLQFLFEYFSETQRNKGNFPGRFSGRQFSNSRSEMNVSTLELGDSALYLCASSSIAGTGDTQYFGPGTRLTVL.

The rearrangement joins TRBV7-6 to TRBJ1-5; D remains ambiguous. CDR3 size: 16 residues. Germline V gene data show CDR1 as SGHVS and CDR2 as FNYEAQ. V was shortened by 4 bases and J by 6 bases, with 19 bases between the two germline ends. The CDR3 nucleotides are TGTGCCAGCAGCTCGTCCTCGGGGATTGAAGGTCAGCCCCAGCATTTT. This gives the protein CASSSSSGIEGQPQHF. The variable domain in full, with the rest retrieved from reference TRBV7-6 and TRBJ1-5, is GAGVSQSPRYKVTKRGQDVALRCDPISGHVSLYWYRQALGQGPEFLTYFNYEAQQDKSGLPNDRFSAERPEGSISTLTIQRTEQRDSAMYRCASSSSSGIEGQPQHFGDGTRLSIL.

V is TRBV19 and J is TRBJ1-2; 11 bases agree with TRBD1. The CDR3 loop spans 17 amino acids. The V segment lost 5 bases and the J segment 2 bases; nucleotides outside the gene matches: 10. Per germline, CDR1 LNHDA and CDR2 SQIVND (reference sequence). The CDR3 loop is CASSQGDRGTGNYGYTF. The CDR3 DNA follows: TGTGCCAGTAGTCAAGGGGACAGGGGGACCGGCAACTATGGCTACACCTTC.

The chain links TRBV7-9 to TRBJ2-2; 8 bases align to TRBD1. Trimming removed 5 bases from V and 0 bases from J; junction bases left unmatched: 5. This CDR3 spans 16 amino acids. The germline CDR1 and CDR2 sequences are SEHNR and FQNEAQ (reference sequence). In DNA form, the CDR3 reads TGTGCCAGCAGCCATTGGACAGGGACGAACACCGGGGAGCTGTTTTTT. This translates into CASSHWTGTNTGELFF.

The J gene is TRBJ2-7, the V gene TRBV6-1, with 7 bases fitting TRBD1. This CDR3 has 15 amino acids. The germline CDR1 and CDR2 sequences are MNHNS and SASEGT. The junction had 5 bases not matched to a gene; V was cut back by 1 base and J by 2 bases. The CDR3, as DNA: TGTGCCAGCAGTGAAGGGACAGGTGGTCCCTACGAGCAGTACTTC. This gives the protein CASSEGTGGPYEQYF.

This chain joins TRBV4-2 and TRBJ1-5; 7 nucleotides match TRBD1. The CDR3 covers 16 residues. V lost 1 base, J lost 5 bases, and 8 bases stayed unmatched. Germline CDR1 LGHNA, CDR2 YNFKEQ. CDR3 in DNA: TGTGCCAGCAGCCAAGGAAGACAGGGAGTTCATCAGCCCCAGCATTTT. It is translated as CASSQGRQGVHQPQHF.

CDR3 region: CASSLTITGSSTGELFF. CDR3 coding DNA: TGCGCCAGCAGCTTGACAATAACAGGGTCGAGCACCGGGGAGCTGTTTTTT. This chain uses TRBV5-1 with TRBJ2-2; TRBD1 is a possible D gene (6 bases). This CDR3 region has 17 residues. Trimming stripped 1 base from V and 4 bases from J, with 17 bases between. From germline, CDR1 is SGHRS and CDR2 YFSETQ. The full variable domain, completed using reference TRBV5-1 and TRBJ2-2, is KAGVTQTPRYLIKTRGQQVTLSCSPISGHRSVSWYQQTPGQGLQFLFEYFSETQRNKGNFPGRFSGRQFSNSRSEMNVSTLELGDSALYLCASSLTITGSSTGELFFGEGSRLTVL.

The rearrangement links TRBV28 to TRBJ2-7; D is possibly TRBD1 (5 bases). The CDR3 spans 14 residues. V shed 11 bases and J shed 2 bases, with 19 bases lying between them. Germline V CDR1 and CDR2: MDHEN, SYDVKM. DNA for the CDR3: TGTGCCGCAGGGTATCAGGTGAGCGCCTACGAGCAGTACTTC. It translates to CAAGYQVSAYEQYF. The full variable domain, rest sourced from reference TRBV28 and TRBJ2-7, is DVKVTQSSRYLVKRTGEKVFLECVQDMDHENMFWYRQDPGLGLRLIYFSYDVKMKEKGDIPEGYSVSREKKERFSLILESASTNQTSMYLCAAGYQVSAYEQYFGPGTRLTVT.

Worth noting for this clone: A junction boundary mismatches the germline segment, possibly from a read error. J is TRBJ1-6 and V is TRBV19; D perhaps matches TRBD1 (6 bases). From germline, CDR1 is LNHDA and CDR2 SQIVND (reference sequence). The CDR3 has 15 amino acids. CDR3 region: CASRALRGDNSHLHF. The CDR3 nucleotides read TGTGCCAGTAGGGCCCTAAGAGGGGACAATTCACACCTCCACTTT.